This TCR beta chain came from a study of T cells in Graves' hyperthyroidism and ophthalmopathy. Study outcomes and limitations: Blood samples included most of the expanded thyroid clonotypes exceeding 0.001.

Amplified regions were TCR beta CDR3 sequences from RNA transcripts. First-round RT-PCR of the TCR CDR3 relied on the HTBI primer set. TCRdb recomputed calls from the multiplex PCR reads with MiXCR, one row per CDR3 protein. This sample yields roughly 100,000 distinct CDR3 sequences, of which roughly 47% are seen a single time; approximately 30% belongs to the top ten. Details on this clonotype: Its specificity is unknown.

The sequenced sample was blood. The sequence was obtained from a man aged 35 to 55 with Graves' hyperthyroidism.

CDR3: CASSYSQKVTQYF. The CDR3 coding sequence is TGTGCCAGCAGTTACTCCCAGAAGGTGACCCAGTACTTC. The chain recombines TRBV27 with TRBJ2-5; D uncertain. Trimming took 4 bases from V and 7 from J, leaving 13 bases between them. Per germline, CDR1 MNHEY and CDR2 SMNVEV (reference sequence). The CDR3 loop spans 13 amino acids.